The 11 T cell receptor beta chains given below trace back to one sample, sequenced in a study of identical twins. TCRdb used MiXCR to reprocess the 5' RACE reads, holding one entry per CDR3 protein. Here the sample spans 470,000 or so distinct CDR3 sequences, approximately 25% being singletons. These sequences were also reported in another study, on T cells expressing NK-cell markers.

Sequenced: CD4+ T cells sorted from blood. Receptors were obtained from a woman aged 18-29 years in good health.

This clonotype was seen only a few times. The rearrangement links TRBV12-3 or TRBV12-4 to TRBJ2-7, with D uncertain. V lost 1 base and J 6 bases, leaving 13 bases between the germline ends. The CDR3 covers 14 residues. CDR3 sequence (DNA): TGTGCCAGCAGTTTAGAGGGCAATGCTCCCGAGCAGTACTTC. Encoded protein: CASSLEGNAPEQYF.

This clonotype was observed once. This chain connects TRBV20-1 to TRBJ2-7, with 7 bases lining up with TRBD1. With V trimmed by 0 bases and J by 4 bases, 9 bases remained unmatched. The germline V gene has CDR1 DFQATT and CDR2 SNEGSKA (reference sequence). The CDR3 has 15 amino acids. CDR3: CSARDLPGQDYEQYF. The DNA for the CDR3 is TGCAGTGCTAGAGATCTCCCAGGACAGGATTACGAGCAGTACTTC.

This clonotype has more than one count but fewer than ten. The rearrangement uses TRBV27 and TRBJ1-2; 9 nucleotides align to TRBD1. The CDR3 runs 15 residues. Germline V gene data show CDR1 as MNHEY and CDR2 as SMNVEV (reference sequence). Germline trimming cut 2 bases from V and 7 bases from J; bases unmatched to any gene: 8. CDR3 sequence: CASSLRTGVGLGYTF. The CDR3 DNA follows: TGTGCCAGCAGTTTAAGGACAGGGGTTGGGCTTGGCTACACCTTC.

This chain joins TRBV9 and TRBJ2-3, with 7 nucleotides matching TRBD2. This CDR3 is 12 amino acids long. Germline trimming cut 0 bases from V and 12 bases from J; bases unmatched to any gene: 4. Germline V gives CDR1 SGDLS, CDR2 YYNGEE. As DNA, the CDR3 is TGTGCCAGCAGCGTAGACGGGACTATTCAGTATTTT. Residues: CASSVDGTIQYF.

This clonotype showed up just a few times. The V gene is TRBV5-1, the J gene TRBJ2-1, with 8 bases aligning to TRBD1. Germline V gives CDR1 SGHRS, CDR2 YFSETQ. V shed 0 bases, J shed 3 bases, and the junction held 2 bases outside the gene matches. This CDR3 contains 15 residues. The CDR3 DNA sequence: TGCGCCAGCAGCTTGGGGGACAGGAACTACAATGAGCAGTTCTTC. This translates into CASSLGDRNYNEQFF.

The chain has TRBV7-2 and TRBJ2-3, with a tentative D call TRBD2 (5 bases). In germline, CDR1 is SGHTA, CDR2 FQGNSA. V was clipped by 6 bases and J by 2 bases, with 15 bases between them. The CDR3 runs to 15 residues. CDR3 nucleotides: TGTGCCAGCAGAGTGGACTTGCTCCCCACAGATACGCAGTATTTT. Amino acids: CASRVDLLPTDTQYF.

This clonotype was seen many times. This chain connects TRBV12-3 or TRBV12-4 to TRBJ2-5, with 11 positions matching TRBD2. J gave up 1 base and V 6 bases, and 1 base lay outside the gene matches. The CDR3 has 14 amino acids. CDR3 sequence: CASRTSGTQETQYF. For the CDR3, the DNA is TGTGCCAGCAGGACTAGCGGGACCCAAGAGACCCAGTACTTC.

The V gene is TRBV9, the J gene TRBJ2-1; D is unresolved. CDR1 SGDLS and CDR2 YYNGEE come from the germline V gene. V was trimmed by 0 bases and J by 8 bases, leaving 6 bases between them. The CDR3 contains 12 residues. CDR3 nucleotides: TGTGCCAGCAGCGTAGGGATGGATGAGCAGTTCTTC. This encodes CASSVGMDEQFF.

This clonotype was counted many times. The chain has TRBV5-1 and TRBJ2-7; D tentatively fits TRBD1 or TRBD2 (5 bases each). Trimming cost V 4 bases and J 4 bases, with 18 bases left between them. This CDR3 has 15 amino acids. The germline V gene has CDR1 SGHRS and CDR2 YFSETQ. Here the CDR3 reads CASSHNSGTTYEQYF. DNA of the CDR3: TGCGCCAGCAGCCATAATTCCGGGACCACATACGAGCAGTACTTC.

This chain's CDR3 is CSVASGSVDTQYF. For the CDR3, the DNA is TGCAGCGTTGCCTCGGGGTCGGTGGATACGCAGTATTTT. This chain uses TRBV29-1 with TRBJ2-3, with D tentatively TRBD2 (5 bases). Germline V gene lookup returns CDR1 SQVTM and CDR2 ANQGSEA. The CDR3 spans 13 residues. V lost 4 bases, J lost 6 bases, and 14 bases lay in between.

The V gene is TRBV5-1, the J gene TRBJ1-1; D remains ambiguous. This CDR3 comprises 16 residues. Trimming left V 4 bases short and J 2 bases short, with 18 bases between. Per the germline V gene, CDR1 is SGHRS and CDR2 is YFSETQ. CDR3 sequence (DNA): TGCGCCAGCAGCGTACGGGGAGGTCAGGTAAACACTGAAGCTTTCTTT. Its protein product is CASSVRGGQVNTEAFF.